Presented here are 21 T cell receptor beta chains from one specimen sequenced in a study of tumor and adjacent non-tumor tissue in lung cancer. TCRbeta libraries were built with three rounds of nested PCR, modified from ARM-PCR. TCRdb re-called the multiplex PCR reads with MiXCR, one entry per CDR3 protein. The table records tens of thousands of distinct CDR3 sequences, around 77% of them present only once. RNA was extracted from bulk tissue without any cell sorting. Input material: lung tumor tissue. All receptors derive from a woman aged 40 to 50 with non-small cell lung cancer.

About this clonotype: This may arise from a read error, as a much more abundant clone is one base away. The chain joins TRBV25-1 to TRBJ2-1, with no clear D. Germline CDR1 MGHDK, CDR2 SYGVNS. This CDR3 contains 12 residues. CDR3 DNA: TGTGCCAGCAGTCGGATGTACAATGAGCAGCTCTTC. Translated, it gives CASSRMYNEQLF.

This clonotype was found once. The conserved phenylalanine or tryptophan normally closing the CDR3 is absent here, so this likely arose from a read error. The limits of the CDR3 on the DNA are not certain, so only TCRdb's listed CDR3 is given. This chain links TRBV11-2 with TRBJ1-2; TRBD1 was called by the table and not checked on the DNA. The CDR3 is 15 residues long, counting both termini. Germline values: CDR1 SGHAT, CDR2 FQNNGV. The CDR3 here is CAISRDGQVNYGHTS.

As to this clonotype: Compared with germline, one end of the junction differs, possibly owing to a read error. V usage is TRBV5-5 and J usage is TRBJ1-1, with D tentatively TRBD1 (5 bases). Per germline, CDR1 SGHKS and CDR2 YYEKEE (reference sequence). The CDR3 length is 14 residues. The CDR3 region is CASSLMASDSEAFF. CDR3 nucleotide sequence: TGTGCCAGCAGCTTGATGGCCAGTGACAGTGAAGCCTTCTTT. Drawing the rest from reference TRBV5-5 and TRBJ1-1, the complete variable domain is DAGVTQSPTHLIKTRGQQVTLRCSPISGHKSVSWYQQVLGQGPQFIFQYYEKEERGRGNFPDRFSARQFPNYSSELNVNALLLGDSALYLCASSLMASDSEAFFGQGTRLTVV.

This clonotype was counted a few times. The CDR3, as DNA: TGTGCCAGCAGTTACTCGATCGGGACGGGATGGAATCCGCCAGGGCCAGATACGCAGTATTTT. Translation gives CASSYSIGTGWNPPGPDTQYF. This chain links TRBV6-2 or TRBV6-3 with TRBJ2-3; D may correspond to TRBD1 or TRBD2 (5 bases each). V was pared by 0 bases and J by 4 bases, with 29 bases between. The CDR3 runs 21 residues. Germline CDR1 is MNHEY and CDR2 is SVGEGT.

In the case of this clonotype: A read error may account for a junction end that differs from germline. CDR3 nucleotide sequence: TGTGCCAGCAGTTATTTGGGGAGCAATAAGCCCCAGCATTTC. It yields the protein CASSYLGSNKPQHF. The chain couples TRBV12-3 or TRBV12-4 to TRBJ1-5; D uncertain. The CDR3 is 14 amino acids.

With respect to this clonotype: A read error may explain this, as a much larger clone is one base away. The chain uses TRBV5-8 and TRBJ2-4, with D possibly being TRBD1 or TRBD2 (5 bases each). The CDR3 is 14 residues long. Germline V gives CDR1 SGHTS, CDR2 YDEGEE. CDR3 DNA sequence: TGTGCCAACAGCCCCGATCCGGGTGGGGGCATTCAGTACTTC. Translating gives CANSPDPGGGIQYF.

The rearrangement links TRBV28 to TRBJ2-1, with 7 bases matching TRBD2. This CDR3 is 16 amino acids long. In germline, CDR1 is MDHEN, CDR2 SYDVKM. Unmatched junction bases numbered 14, after V lost 4 bases and J lost 8 bases. CDR3 in amino acids: CASSSPCGGSRDEQFF. The DNA of the CDR3 is TGTGCCAGCAGTTCCCCCTGTGGCGGGAGTCGCGATGAGCAGTTCTTC. Filled out from reference TRBV28 and TRBJ2-1, the complete variable domain reads DVKVTQSSRYLVKRTGEKVFLECVQDMDHENMFWYRQDPGLGLRLIYFSYDVKMKEKGDIPEGYSVSREKKERFSLILESASTNQTSMYLCASSSPCGGSRDEQFFGPGTRLTVL.

The rearrangement links TRBV6-6 to TRBJ2-5, with unresolved D. The CDR3 loop spans 12 amino acids. In germline, CDR1 is MNHNY, CDR2 SVGAGI (reference sequence). V was cut by 9 bases and J by 9 bases, with 17 bases left in between. The CDR3: CARSDGQDPQYF. CDR3 nucleotides: TGTGCCAGGAGTGACGGCCAGGACCCCCAGTACTTC.

This clonotype was seen a single time. This chain links TRBV5-4 with TRBJ1-5, with a possible D match to TRBD1 (6 bases). The germline CDR1 and CDR2 sequences are SGHNT and YYREEE (reference sequence). The CDR3 covers 12 residues. CDR3 amino acids: CAWWGAGQSQHF. For the CDR3, the DNA is TGTGCTTGGTGGGGGGCAGGTCAGTCTCAGCATTTT.

This clonotype was picked up many times. The V call is TRBV20-1, the J call TRBJ1-5, with D hard to call. This CDR3 contains 14 residues. Trimming cost V 0 bases and J 8 bases, with 14 bases left between them. CDR1 is DFQATT and CDR2 is SNEGSKA in the germline V gene (reference sequence). The CDR3: CSARDLGEREPQHF. The CDR3 DNA is TGCAGTGCTAGAGATCTCGGGGAACGGGAGCCCCAGCATTTT.

Concerning this clonotype: A much larger clonotype is one base distant, so this may be a read error. This sequence joins TRBV24-1 and TRBJ2-1; a weak D match, TRBD1 (6 bases). Germline assignment: CDR1 KGHDR and CDR2 SFDVKD. The CDR3 is 14 amino acids. The CDR3 DNA reads as TGTGCCACCAGTGATTCACAGGGTTACAATGAGCTGTTCTTC. Amino acid sequence: CATSDSQGYNELFF.

Of note for this clonotype: Because it lacks the conserved phenylalanine or tryptophan at the end, this CDR3 is likely a read error. This chain links TRBV12-3 or TRBV12-4 with TRBJ1-1; D is undetermined. The CDR3 has 13 amino acids. Trimming removed 11 bases from V and 4 bases from J, with 17 bases in between. This CDR3 reads CAAPLDPSTEAFI. The CDR3 DNA sequence: TGTGCCGCCCCCCTAGACCCGAGCACTGAAGCTTTCATT.

With respect to this clonotype: A read error may produce the germline difference seen at one junction end. The chain uses TRBV6-5 and TRBJ1-5, with D possibly matching TRBD1 (5 bases). Germline lookup yields CDR1 MNHEY and CDR2 SVGAGI. This CDR3 region has 15 residues. For the CDR3, the DNA is TGTGTCAGCAGTCAATACAGTGGGACGGGGCAGCCCCAGCATTTT. Residues: CVSSQYSGTGQPQHF.

A word on this clonotype: Its ends do not fully match the called genes, so a read error is possible. J is TRBJ1-3 and V is TRBV10-3, with 8 positions matching TRBD1. The CDR3 has 14 amino acids. Germline CDR1 ENHRY, CDR2 SYGVKD. As DNA, the CDR3 is TGTGCCATCAGCGCAGGGGGCGAGGGAAATACCATAAATTTT. This sequence encodes CAISAGGEGNTINF.

This clonotype was counted only a few times. This rearrangement joins TRBV11-2 to TRBJ1-2; possible D gene TRBD1, 6 bases. Germline CDR1 SGHAT, CDR2 FQNNGV. V lost 4 bases, J lost 1 base, and 13 bases lay in between. This CDR3 spans 15 amino acids. CDR3: CASSSLQGLNYGYTF. CDR3 DNA sequence: TGTGCCAGCAGCTCCCTACAGGGCCTTAACTATGGCTACACCTTC.

For this clonotype: At one of its ends the junction is not consistent with the germline gene, which may arise from a read error. The chain combines TRBV6-5 with TRBJ1-1; 7 bases map to TRBD1. Germline V lookup: CDR1 MNHEY, CDR2 SVGAGI. The CDR3 extends over 15 amino acids. In DNA, the CDR3 is TGCGCCAGCAGTCCCTATACGGGACAGAACACTGTAGCTTTCTTT. Translation gives CASSPYTGQNTVAFF.

The chain uses TRBV11-2 and TRBJ2-5, with D tentatively TRBD2 (5 bases). CDR1 is SGHAT, CDR2 FQNNGV, per germline. CDR3 length: 18 amino acids. CDR3 in DNA: TGTGACAACAGCTTAGTTAGGCATGGGCTAGCATCGCAAGAGACCCAGTACTTC. It encodes CDNSLVRHGLASQETQYF.

This clonotype appeared a single time. One junction end disagrees with the germline gene, perhaps due to a read error. The chain couples TRBV11-2 to TRBJ2-1; 10 bases agree with TRBD2. The germline V gene encodes CDR1 SGHAT and CDR2 FQNNGV. This CDR3 has 16 residues. The CDR3 DNA is TGTGCCAGTAGCTTAGTGCCACTAGCGGGGCGCAATGAACAGTTCTTC. Residues: CASSLVPLAGRNEQFF.

This clonotype was recorded at least ten times. The chain is built from TRBV7-8 and TRBJ1-5; a possible D gene is TRBD1 (5 bases). Trimming stripped 8 bases from V and 5 bases from J, with 13 bases between. CDR3 length: 13 residues. CDR1 and CDR2 (germline): SGHVS, FQNEAQ. The CDR3 sequence is CASRGGAYQPQHF. The CDR3 bases are TGTGCCAGCCGTGGTGGGGCCTATCAGCCCCAGCATTTT.

Comments on this clonotype: The final CDR3 position lacks the conserved phenylalanine or tryptophan, pointing to a likely read error. V and J are TRBV6-6 and TRBJ1-2; 7 bases map to TRBD1. The CDR3 covers 15 residues. Germline loops: CDR1 MNHNY, CDR2 SVGAGI (reference sequence). The J segment lost 6 bases and the V segment lost 7 bases, leaving 14 bases of the junction unmatched. The CDR3 is CASTPRDRGRDGYTL. Here the CDR3 DNA reads TGTGCCAGCACCCCCCGGGATAGGGGGCGAGATGGCTACACCTTA.

As to this clonotype: The junction differs from germline at one of its ends, possibly a read error. CDR3 sequence (DNA): TGTGCCTGGAGTGTGACAGACACCGGGGAGTTGTTTTTT. This codes for CAWSVTDTGELFF. The rearrangement links TRBV30 to TRBJ2-2, with D perhaps being TRBD1 or TRBD2 (5 bases each). The germline CDR1 and CDR2 sequences are GTSNPN and SVGIG (reference sequence). The CDR3 extends over 13 amino acids.